These 15 T cell receptor beta chains were all obtained from the same sample, sequenced in a study of blood T cells in healthy people across ages. Sample-barcoded 5' priming and a J-beta primer mix drove a second PCR of about 6 to 12 cycles. One entry per CDR3 protein, called by TCRdb with MiXCR from the 5' RACE reads. The repertoire holds under 1,000,000 distinct CDR3 sequences, with about 46% as singletons. Sequenced material: blood. These receptors were obtained from a man older than 75 in good health.

This clonotype showed up many times. This CDR3 is CASSRRDTRTDTQYF. In DNA form, the CDR3 reads TGTGCCAGCAGCCGCCGGGACACGCGCACAGATACGCAGTATTTT. This chain links TRBV16 with TRBJ2-3; TRBD1 is a possible D gene (6 bases). Trimming cost V 4 bases and J 1 base, with 12 bases left between them. Germline CDR1 KGHSY, CDR2 FQNENV. The CDR3 spans 15 residues.

The chain uses TRBV25-1 and TRBJ2-1; D tentatively fits TRBD1 or TRBD2 (7 bases each). This CDR3 has 14 residues. V lost 8 bases, J lost 13 bases, and 24 bases lay in between. CDR1 and CDR2 (germline): MGHDK, SYGVNS. The CDR3 is CASSSLQGRETQFF. In DNA form, the CDR3 reads TGTGCCAGCTCCTCTTTACAGGGGCGGGAGACCCAGTTCTTC. Full variable domain (rest looked up from reference TRBV25-1 and TRBJ2-1): EADIYQTPRYLVIGTGKKITLECSQTMGHDKMYWYQQDPGMELHLIHYSYGVNSTEKGDLSSESTVSRIRTEHFPLTLESARPSHTSQYLCASSSLQGRETQFFGPGTRLTVL.

This clonotype was detected many times. This rearrangement joins TRBV7-6 to TRBJ2-1, with TRBD2 matching over 10 bases. CDR3 length: 16 amino acids. Trimming cost V 1 base and J 8 bases; bases outside gene matches: 8. Germline V lookup: CDR1 SGHVS, CDR2 FNYEAQ. This CDR3 reads CASSLEVAGGPDEQFF. CDR3 DNA: TGTGCCAGCAGCTTAGAAGTAGCGGGAGGCCCCGATGAGCAGTTCTTC.

V and J are TRBV21-1 and TRBJ2-3. TRBV21-1 has pseudogene status. The CDR3 runs 15 residues. As DNA, the CDR3 is TGTGCCAGCAGCCTAGGTTATCATAGCACAGATACGCAGTATTTT. Amino acids: CASSLGYHSTDTQYF.

The chain is built from TRBV20-1 and TRBJ1-6; TRBD1 might be the D (5 bases). The CDR3 has 13 amino acids. V lost 1 base to trimming and J lost 15 bases, with 16 bases between them. The germline gives CDR1 DFQATT, CDR2 SNEGSKA (reference sequence). CDR3 coding DNA: TGCAGTGCTAGAGTAGACAGTGGGATCGGCCTCCACTTT. This sequence encodes CSARVDSGIGLHF.

CDR3 sequence (DNA): TGTGCCAGCAGAAATTTTCAGGGGGGGGTCTACGAGCAGTACTTC. It encodes CASRNFQGGVYEQYF. V is TRBV6-5 and J is TRBJ2-7; perhaps D is TRBD1 or TRBD2 (7 bases each). The CDR3 is 15 amino acids. Deletions cut 6 bases from V and 3 bases from J, with 18 bases between. Germline V gives CDR1 MNHEY, CDR2 SVGAGI.

This sequence joins TRBV20-1 and TRBJ2-3, with a weak D call TRBD2 (6 bases). Looked up from germline, CDR1 is DFQATT and CDR2 is SNEGSKA (reference sequence). The V end lost 3 bases, the J end lost 0 bases, and 13 bases lay between the germline ends. This CDR3 spans 15 amino acids. CDR3: CSASRDWQSTDTQYF. CDR3 sequence (DNA): TGCAGTGCTAGCCGGGACTGGCAGAGCACAGATACGCAGTATTTT.

The genes are TRBV6-1 and TRBJ2-3; 9 nucleotides match TRBD1. CDR3 size: 15 residues. J was trimmed by 6 bases and V by 7 bases; bases with no gene match: 11. Germline-derived CDR1 and CDR2 are MNHNS and SASEGT. The CDR3 region has the DNA TGTGCCAGCACGCCGAGCAGGACAGGGGTGGATACGCAGTATTTT. Amino acid sequence: CASTPSRTGVDTQYF.

J is TRBJ2-1 and V is TRBV29-1; D ambiguous. There are 13 residues in the CDR3. Trimming stripped 5 bases from V and 0 bases from J, with 8 bases between. Germline V gene data show CDR1 as SQVTM and CDR2 as ANQGSEA. The CDR3 region is CSVSENSYNEQFF. The DNA of the CDR3 is TGCAGCGTTTCCGAAAACTCCTACAATGAGCAGTTCTTC.

The J gene is TRBJ2-7, the V gene TRBV5-1; TRBD1 matches 12 bases. The CDR3 totals 17 residues. The ends lost 4 bases at V and 0 bases at J; junction bases unmatched: 8. The germline CDR1 and CDR2 sequences are SGHRS and YFSETQ. The CDR3 sequence is CASSPGTGGLGSYEQYF. The CDR3 DNA follows: TGCGCCAGCAGCCCCGGGACAGGGGGCCTAGGCTCCTACGAGCAGTACTTC.

V usage is TRBV6-1 and J usage is TRBJ2-1; perhaps TRBD2 as D (7 bases). Germline V gene data show CDR1 as MNHNS and CDR2 as SASEGT. The CDR3 length is 15 residues. Trimming took 4 bases from V and 2 from J, leaving 12 bases between them. The CDR3 DNA reads TGTGCCAGCAGTGTCGGGAGGACAGCCTACAATGAGCAGTTCTTC. Its protein product is CASSVGRTAYNEQFF.

V usage is TRBV11-1 and J usage is TRBJ1-1; 8 nucleotides line up with TRBD1. The CDR3 has 16 residues. Germline values: CDR1 SGHAT, CDR2 FQDESV (reference sequence). V lost 2 bases and J lost 4; bases outside the gene matches: 9. CDR3 residues: CASSLRQGIVGTEAFF. The CDR3 nucleotides read TGTGCCAGCAGCTTAAGACAGGGGATCGTCGGCACTGAAGCTTTCTTT.

The gene calls are TRBV29-1 and TRBJ2-5; no firm D call. V dropped 3 bases and J dropped 5 bases, with 13 bases sitting between them. Per germline, CDR1 SQVTM and CDR2 ANQGSEA. The CDR3 length is 13 residues. The CDR3 here is CSVDPGTSETQYF. The CDR3 DNA reads as TGCAGCGTTGATCCAGGAACCAGTGAGACCCAGTACTTC. The whole variable domain, remainder taken from reference TRBV29-1 and TRBJ2-5, is SAVISQKPSRDICQRGTSLTIQCQVDSQVTMMFWYRQQPGQSLTLIATANQGSEATYESGFVIDKFPISRPNLTFSTLTVSNMSPEDSSIYLCSVDPGTSETQYFGPGTRLLVL.

The gene calls are TRBV20-1 and TRBJ2-5, with 11 positions matching TRBD2. The junction had 21 bases not matched to a gene; V was cut back by 1 base and J by 11 bases. Germline V gives CDR1 DFQATT, CDR2 SNEGSKA (reference sequence). The CDR3 covers 18 residues. The CDR3 region is CSARASGTSGAAGYKQYF. The CDR3 bases are TGCAGTGCTAGAGCCTCCGGGACTAGCGGAGCAGCGGGCTACAAGCAGTACTTC.

CDR3 in amino acids: CSPKGGGETQYF. CDR3 in DNA: TGCAGTCCGAAGGGGGGCGGAGAGACCCAGTACTTC. The chain combines TRBV20-1 with TRBJ2-5; D might be TRBD1 or TRBD2, each matching 6 bases. Trimming removed 8 bases from V and 4 bases from J, with 14 bases in between. The CDR3 length is 12 residues. Germline-derived CDR1 and CDR2 are DFQATT and SNEGSKA (reference sequence).